This T cell receptor (beta chain) came from a study of CD8 T cells in Susac syndrome. With regard to this clonotype: Its antigen is unknown.

Study conclusions and caveats: Where Susac syndrome CD4+ T cell repertoires were concerned, no clonal expansion was evident.

With random hexamers, roughly 0.45 to 1 ug RNA was reverse transcribed. immunoSEQ multiplex PCR amplified TCR beta CDR3 across 54 Vbeta, 13 Jbeta. TCRdb reanalysed the immunoSEQ multiplex PCR reads using MiXCR and keeps one entry per CDR3 protein. The table lists 150,000 to 160,000 distinct CDR3 sequences, roughly 95% of them singletons. Each Susac syndrome patient had definite or probable disease by recently defined criteria. Negative magnetic isolation gave CD8+ and CD4+ cells; FACS enriched CD8+ TEMRA. The length of the CDR3 is 16 residues. J was trimmed by 4 bases and V by 1 base; bases with no gene match: 6. Germline CDR1 SEHNR, CDR2 FQNEAQ (reference sequence).

V is TRBV7-9 and J is TRBJ2-5; 10 nucleotides agree with TRBD1. The specimen sequenced was CD4+ T cells from PBMCs. The sequence came from a human donor with Susac syndrome. CDR3 sequence reads: CASSLGGTGAGETQYF. CDR3 nucleotide sequence: TGTGCCAGCAGCTTAGGAGGGACAGGGGCAGGAGAGACCCAGTACTTC.